The rows below give T cell receptor beta chains drawn from one sample of a study of cytomegalovirus exposure and HLA in healthy donors. Here immunoSEQ multiplex PCR was the method, and the copy in TCRdb shows in-frame clones only, minus some. The sample contains approximately 110,000 clones, about four fifths of which appear only once. Sequencing was carried out using PBMCs. These receptors were taken from a woman in her sixties in good health and CMV-seropositive. CDR3s include the opening cysteine and the closing phenylalanine or tryptophan. Each record gives: D gene, V gene, J gene, clone size, CDR3 protein, CDR3 DNA. D genes are given only for firm matches. Rows give clone size only sometimes, using once, few, many, or a class for an expanded clone.

>TRBD1|TRBV19|TRBJ1-2|-
CASTSFPGQGATGYTF
TGTGCCAGTACTTCCTTTCCGGGACAGGGGGCGACCGGCTACACCTTC
>TRBD1|TRBV25-1|TRBJ2-5|-
CASSELGTGYQETQYF
TGTGCCAGCAGTGAATTGGGGACAGGGTACCAAGAGACCCAGTACTTC
>-|TRBV30|TRBJ2-7|-
CAWRRGGGNYEQYF
TGTGCCTGGAGGCGGGGAGGGGGGAACTACGAGCAGTACTTC
>TRBD1|TRBV6-6|TRBJ1-2|-
CASSWGQGTNYGYTF
TGTGCCAGCAGTTGGGGACAGGGTACGAACTATGGCTACACCTTC
>TRBD1|TRBV9|TRBJ1-6|-
CASSPPGQGYSPLHF
TGTGCCAGCAGCCCGCCGGGACAGGGATATTCACCCCTCCACTTT
>TRBD1|TRBV6-1|TRBJ1-2|-
CASRGTGNYGYTF
TGTGCCAGCCGGGGGACAGGAAACTATGGCTACACCTTC
>TRBD1|TRBV25-1|TRBJ1-2|-
CASSEKSTGAVYGYTF
TGTGCCAGCAGTGAAAAATCGACAGGGGCTGTCTATGGCTACACCTTC
>TRBD1|TRBV7-9|TRBJ1-4|few
CASSHRGDRGNEKLFF
TGTGCCAGCAGCCATCGGGGGGACAGGGGGAATGAAAAACTGTTTTTT
>-|TRBV7-2|TRBJ1-5|few
CASSLKDIPFQPQHF
TGTGCCAGCTCCCTGAAGGACATTCCCTTTCAGCCCCAGCATTTT
>TRBD1|TRBV5-6|TRBJ2-2|-
CASRGQGAGTGELFF
TGTGCCAGCAGAGGACAGGGGGCAGGCACCGGGGAGCTGTTTTTT
>-|TRBV7-8|TRBJ1-3|-
CASSLEWAGAGNTIYF
TGTGCCAGCAGCTTAGAGTGGGCAGGGGCTGGAAACACCATATATTTT